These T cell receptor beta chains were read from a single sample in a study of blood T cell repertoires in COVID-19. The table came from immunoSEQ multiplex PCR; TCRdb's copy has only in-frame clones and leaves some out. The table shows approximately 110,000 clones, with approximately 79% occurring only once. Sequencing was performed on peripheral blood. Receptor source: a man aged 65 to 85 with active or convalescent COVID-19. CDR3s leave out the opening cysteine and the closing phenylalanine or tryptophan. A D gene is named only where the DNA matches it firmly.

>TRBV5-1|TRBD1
ASSDPQGADSEAF
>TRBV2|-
ASSVDRPYPNYGYT
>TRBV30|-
AFTEGRFEEEQY
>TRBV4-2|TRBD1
ASSPPGTGHNEQF
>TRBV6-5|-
ASSYGRGDTQY
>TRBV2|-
ASSAVHGYT
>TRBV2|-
ASLPLDRHTDTQY
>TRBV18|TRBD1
ASSIEAGTGGSKLF
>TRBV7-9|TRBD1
ASSSRGTGSHSYEQY
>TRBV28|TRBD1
ASSLRQGASGNTEAF
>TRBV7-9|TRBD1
ASSLGQGFEKLF
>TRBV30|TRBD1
AWSGDRVGSEQY
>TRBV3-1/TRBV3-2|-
ASSQGGRGNQPQH
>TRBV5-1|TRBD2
ASSEGTSGLHWDNEQF
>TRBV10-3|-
AISGPGSGNTIY
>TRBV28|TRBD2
ASSSSGLAGRGRYTGELF
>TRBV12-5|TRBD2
ASGPRGEGYNEQF
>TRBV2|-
ASSEQVYEQY
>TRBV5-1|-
ASSLVAGADYGYT
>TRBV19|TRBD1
ASSTQGTYNSPLH
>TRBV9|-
ASSVHWNTEAF
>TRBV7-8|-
ASSFRAGTGSYNEQF
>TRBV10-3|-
AISDPNRGATQADTQY
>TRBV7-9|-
ASSLEVEAPLH
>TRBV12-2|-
ASRLIDSSYNEQF
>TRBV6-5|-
ASSDTAGAGEKLF
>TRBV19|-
ASSIRRASSYNEQF
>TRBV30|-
AWSVQISYEQY
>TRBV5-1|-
ASSVTGSDTQY
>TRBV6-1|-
ASSEHGQNSPLH
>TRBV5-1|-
ASSLDRLGLSYEQY
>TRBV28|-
ASSLFGYGYT
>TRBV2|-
ASSASPGVGEQY
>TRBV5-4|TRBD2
ASSLKRGDTDTQY
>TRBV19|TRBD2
ASSLSSGTYNEQF
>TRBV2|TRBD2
ASSLRGSGRGETQY
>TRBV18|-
ASSPGGRAETQY
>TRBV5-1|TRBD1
ASVPGTGTEAF
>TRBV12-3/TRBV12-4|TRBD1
ASGQTGDEAF
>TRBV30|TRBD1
AWDPGQGQETQY
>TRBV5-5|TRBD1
ASSLDDRGEGEKLF
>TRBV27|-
ASSTTTVASFGYT
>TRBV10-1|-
ASSESTGQETQY
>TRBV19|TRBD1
ASSEGTVSPYEQY
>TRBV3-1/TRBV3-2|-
ASSPGRGGELF
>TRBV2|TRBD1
ASNGQGARGDTQY
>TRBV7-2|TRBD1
ASSRGQGDYGYT
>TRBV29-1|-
SVVAGQLNTEAF
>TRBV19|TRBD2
ASSISGGPGETQY
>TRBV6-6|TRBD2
ASTPSGSTDTQY
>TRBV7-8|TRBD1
ASSRGQGSFQAF
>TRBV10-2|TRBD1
ASSESGQGWNEQF
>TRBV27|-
ASSLSADTEAF
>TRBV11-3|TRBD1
ASSPGQGHTGELF
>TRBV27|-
ASSERSSDTEAF
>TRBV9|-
ASSVAGTPDTQY
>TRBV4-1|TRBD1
ASSQVGDRGVLQY
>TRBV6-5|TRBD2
ASSQRESSYNEQF
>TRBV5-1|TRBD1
ASSSVRDSEQY
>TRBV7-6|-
ASSRTGIMNTEAF